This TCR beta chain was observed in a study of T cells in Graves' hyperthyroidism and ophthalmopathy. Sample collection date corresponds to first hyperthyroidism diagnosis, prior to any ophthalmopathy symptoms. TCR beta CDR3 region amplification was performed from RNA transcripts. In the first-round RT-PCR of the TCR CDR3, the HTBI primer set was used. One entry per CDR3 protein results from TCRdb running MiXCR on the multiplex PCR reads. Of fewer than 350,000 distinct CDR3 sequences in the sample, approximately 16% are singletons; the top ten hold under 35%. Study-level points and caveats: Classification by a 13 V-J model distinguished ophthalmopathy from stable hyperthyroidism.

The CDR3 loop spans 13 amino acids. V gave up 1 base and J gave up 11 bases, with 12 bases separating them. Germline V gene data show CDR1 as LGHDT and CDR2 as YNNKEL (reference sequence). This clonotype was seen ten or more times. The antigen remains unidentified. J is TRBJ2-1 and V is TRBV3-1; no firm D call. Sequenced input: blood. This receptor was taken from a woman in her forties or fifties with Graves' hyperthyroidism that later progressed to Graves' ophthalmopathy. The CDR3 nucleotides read TGTGCCAGCAGCCAAGTGACTCAGGTTCAGCAGTTCTTC. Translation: CASSQVTQVQQFF.